The sequence of this T cell receptor beta chain was determined in a study of radiotherapy plus CTLA-4 blockade in lung cancer. Study information: An objective response was seen in about a sixth of patients, and disease control in more than 25%. Study-wide results and limits: Alongside interferon-beta, early blood T cell clone dynamics were reportedly the best predictor of response. An expansion of tumor-derived TCR clones occurred in blood after radiotherapy plus ipilimumab.

This clone is a singleton in its sample. Its target is unknown. Ipilimumab-mediated CTLA-4 blockade plus focal radiation was given to patients having chemo-refractory metastatic non-small-cell lung cancer. After removal of 2 bases from V and 4 bases from J, the junction contained 14 bases not matched to a gene. Germline-derived CDR1 and CDR2 are MGHRA and YSYEKL. This CDR3 comprises 18 residues. Assay used: immunoSEQ multiplex PCR; TCRdb lists only in-frame clones, some missing. In the table there are around 80,000 clones, nearly 75% of which are singletons. The clonotype originates from a human donor with non-small cell lung cancer whose response to radiotherapy plus ipilimumab could not be evaluated. The V and J genes are TRBV4-1 and TRBJ2-3, with 8 bases fitting TRBD2. The sequencing used peripheral blood, collected from a patient treated with radiotherapy plus ipilimumab. In nucleotides, the CDR3 is TGCGCCAGCAGCCAAACACACCCGGGACTAGGCGGTGCAGATACGCAGTATTTT. It is translated as CASSQTHPGLGGADTQYF.